A single sample gave rise to the 15 T cell receptor beta chains below, sequenced in a study of T cell clones after liver transplantation. The assay was immunoSEQ multiplex PCR, and TCRdb's table has in-frame clones only and misses some. The table lists some 12,000 clones, roughly 70% of them singletons, with around a third in the top ten. The source was CD8+ T cells from blood, collected at the 22-month timepoint. The receptors originated from a human patient who received a liver transplant. Some T cells may be supplied by the graft donor.

The chain has TRBV9 and TRBJ2-1; no clear D. Per germline, CDR1 SGDLS and CDR2 YYNGEE. The CDR3 spans 15 residues. V gave up 0 bases and J gave up 8 bases, with 15 bases separating them. The CDR3 region has the DNA TGTGCCAGCAGCGTAGAGGGCAGCCCATGGGATGAGCAGTTCTTC. It is translated as CASSVEGSPWDEQFF.

The J gene is TRBJ2-7, the V gene TRBV7-3; D remains unclear. CDR3 length: 13 residues. Germline V gene lookup returns CDR1 SGHTA and CDR2 FQGTGA. Deletions cut 2 bases from V and 1 base from J, with 6 bases between. Written as DNA, the CDR3 is TGTGCCAGCAGCTTAGCGGCTTCCTACGAGCAGTACTTC. Encoded protein: CASSLAASYEQYF.

V gene TRBV7-9 combines with J gene TRBJ2-3; D possibly uses TRBD1 or TRBD2 (5 bases each). Germline lookup yields CDR1 SEHNR and CDR2 FQNEAQ (reference sequence). CDR3 size: 18 residues. Trimming took 4 bases from V and 2 from J, leaving 22 bases between them. The DNA for the CDR3 is TGTGCCAGCAGCTCCATCAGGGACCACTCAGGCCCCACAGATACGCAGTATTTT. Protein: CASSSIRDHSGPTDTQYF.

V is TRBV5-4 and J is TRBJ2-1; 7 bases line up with TRBD2. The V segment lost 4 bases and the J segment 5 bases; nucleotides outside the gene matches: 6. CDR1 and CDR2 (germline): SGHNT, YYREEE (reference sequence). The CDR3 spans 14 residues. CDR3 DNA sequence: TGTGCCAGCAGCCCCAGCGGGACCGACAATGAGCAGTTCTTC. Amino acid sequence: CASSPSGTDNEQFF.

The V call is TRBV13, the J call TRBJ1-2, with 7 bases aligning to TRBD1. J lost 2 bases, V lost 5 bases, and 2 bases had no gene match. Per the germline V gene, CDR1 is PRHDT and CDR2 is FYEKMQ (reference sequence). This CDR3 comprises 13 residues. Here the CDR3 reads CASSQQGNYGYTF. The CDR3, as DNA: TGTGCCAGCAGCCAACAGGGGAACTATGGCTACACCTTC.

V usage is TRBV5-1 and J usage is TRBJ2-7; the D is unclear. The CDR3 is 14 residues long. Per germline, CDR1 SGHRS and CDR2 YFSETQ. V gave up 0 bases and J gave up 2 bases, with 9 bases separating them. The CDR3 DNA reads TGCGCCAGCAGCTTGGCCGCTGGTCCCTACGAGCAGTACTTC. Encoded protein: CASSLAAGPYEQYF.

Only a few counts were recorded for this clone. V and J are TRBV4-3 and TRBJ2-1; D call uncertain. This CDR3 has 13 residues. Trimming shortened V by 0 bases and J by 9 bases, and 9 bases separated the two germline ends. Germline V gives CDR1 LGHNA, CDR2 YSLEER. The CDR3 loop reads CASSQDAWLEQFF. The CDR3 nucleotides read TGCGCCAGCAGCCAAGATGCGTGGCTTGAGCAGTTCTTC.

V gene TRBV7-2 combines with J gene TRBJ2-2; possible D gene TRBD1, 5 bases. Trimming removed 5 bases from V and 3 bases from J, with 13 bases in between. Germline V lookup: CDR1 SGHTA, CDR2 FQGNSA. The CDR3 has 15 amino acids. The CDR3 reads CASSESDTYTGELFF. The CDR3 nucleotides are TGTGCCAGCAGCGAATCGGACACTTACACCGGGGAGCTGTTTTTT.

The gene calls are TRBV28 and TRBJ2-3; perhaps TRBD1 as D (6 bases). Per germline, CDR1 MDHEN and CDR2 SYDVKM. The CDR3 runs 14 residues. The V and J ends lost 3 bases and 3 bases respectively, with 10 bases between them. This chain's CDR3 is CASSFLQGTDTQYF. The CDR3 region has the DNA TGTGCCAGCAGTTTTCTGCAGGGGACAGATACGCAGTATTTT. Supplemented by reference TRBV28 and TRBJ2-3, the full variable domain reads DVKVTQSSRYLVKRTGEKVFLECVQDMDHENMFWYRQDPGLGLRLIYFSYDVKMKEKGDIPEGYSVSREKKERFSLILESASTNQTSMYLCASSFLQGTDTQYFGPGTRLTVL.

V gene TRBV6-5 combines with J gene TRBJ2-3, with D tentatively TRBD2 (6 bases). This CDR3 has 15 residues. Germline V CDR1 and CDR2: MNHEY, SVGAGI. The germline V and J ends were trimmed by 5 bases and 3 bases, with 15 bases remaining between them. CDR3: CASSLSEGGTDTQYF. The CDR3 region has the DNA TGTGCCAGCAGTCTCTCGGAGGGCGGGACAGATACGCAGTATTTT.

V usage is TRBV5-1 and J usage is TRBJ1-4; the D gene is possibly TRBD1 (5 bases). This CDR3 spans 16 amino acids. Germline CDR1 SGHRS, CDR2 YFSETQ. Trimming shortened V by 4 bases and J by 0 bases, and 13 bases separated the two germline ends. This CDR3 reads CASSQDTATTNEKLFF. In DNA, the CDR3 is TGCGCCAGCAGCCAGGACACGGCTACAACTAATGAAAAACTGTTTTTT.

The chain employs TRBV27 and TRBJ2-1, with 7 bases identical to TRBD2. Looked up from germline, CDR1 is MNHEY and CDR2 is SMNVEV (reference sequence). This CDR3 is 15 amino acids long. J was trimmed by 7 bases and V by 2 bases; bases with no gene match: 8. CDR3 nucleotides: TGTGCCAGCAGTTTACCGGGCGGGAGTAGAAATGAGCAGTTCTTC. This translates into CASSLPGGSRNEQFF.

Judged by abundance, this clone is medium-sized (0.01 to 0.1%). The chain links TRBV9 to TRBJ2-1; 7 bases are a match to TRBD2. Looked up from germline, CDR1 is SGDLS and CDR2 is YYNGEE. V gave up 0 bases and J gave up 3 bases; unmatched junction bases: 6. CDR3 length equals 16 residues. CDR3: CASSVDSSGGYNEQFF. The CDR3, as DNA: TGTGCCAGCAGCGTAGATTCTAGCGGAGGCTACAATGAGCAGTTCTTC. The complete variable domain, with remaining parts taken from reference TRBV9 and TRBJ2-1, reads DSGVTQTPKHLITATGQRVTLRCSPRSGDLSVYWYQQSLDQGLQFLIQYYNGEERAKGNILERFSAQQFPDLHSELNLSSLELGDSALYFCASSVDSSGGYNEQFFGPGTRLTVL.

The count of this clone is one. The V gene is TRBV6-6, the J gene TRBJ2-7; D gene ambiguous. V gave up 2 bases and J gave up 5 bases, with 10 bases separating them. Germline assignment: CDR1 MNHNY and CDR2 SVGAGI (reference sequence). CDR3 length: 13 residues. In DNA, the CDR3 is TGTGCCAGCAGTTACGTAACAGATCACGAGCAGTACTTC. It translates to CASSYVTDHEQYF.

The sample holds many counts of this clone. The genes are TRBV4-2 and TRBJ2-7, with D perhaps TRBD1 (6 bases). Trimming removed 0 bases at V and 6 bases at J, with 9 bases between. From germline, CDR1 is LGHNA and CDR2 YNFKEQ. The CDR3 is 13 amino acids. CDR3 nucleotide sequence: TGTGCCAGCAGCCAAGACGAAGGGGGCGAGCAGTACTTC. Its protein is CASSQDEGGEQYF.